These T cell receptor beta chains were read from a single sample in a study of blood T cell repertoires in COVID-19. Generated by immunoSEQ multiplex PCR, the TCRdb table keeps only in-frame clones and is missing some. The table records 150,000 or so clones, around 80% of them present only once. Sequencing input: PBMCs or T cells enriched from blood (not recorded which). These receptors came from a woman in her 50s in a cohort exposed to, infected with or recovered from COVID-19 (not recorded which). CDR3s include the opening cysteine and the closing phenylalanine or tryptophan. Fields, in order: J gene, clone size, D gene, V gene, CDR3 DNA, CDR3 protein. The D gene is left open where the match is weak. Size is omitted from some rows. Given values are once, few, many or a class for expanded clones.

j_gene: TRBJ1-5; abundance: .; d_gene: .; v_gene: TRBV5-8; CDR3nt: TGTGCCACCGCCAACGGGCGGGTGTCCAATCAGCCCCAGCATTTT; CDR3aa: CATANGRVSNQPQHF
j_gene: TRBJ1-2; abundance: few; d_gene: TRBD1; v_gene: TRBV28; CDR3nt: TGTGCCAGCAGTGTCCCGGGACAGGGAAACTATGGCTACACCTTC; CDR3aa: CASSVPGQGNYGYTF
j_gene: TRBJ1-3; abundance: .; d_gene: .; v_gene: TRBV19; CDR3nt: TGTGCCAGTCAGGGAAACTCTGGAAACACCATATATTTT; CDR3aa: CASQGNSGNTIYF
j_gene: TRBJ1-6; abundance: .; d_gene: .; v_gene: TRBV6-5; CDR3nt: TGTGCCAGCAGTCCTAGGACAGAGTATAATTCACCCCTCCACTTT; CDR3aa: CASSPRTEYNSPLHF
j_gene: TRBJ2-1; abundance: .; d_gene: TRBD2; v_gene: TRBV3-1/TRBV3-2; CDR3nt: TGTGCCAGCAGCCAAGCCGGGACTAGCAACGATGAGCAGTTCTTC; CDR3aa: CASSQAGTSNDEQFF
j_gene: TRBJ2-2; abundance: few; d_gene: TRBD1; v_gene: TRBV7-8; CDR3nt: TGTGCCAGCAGCTCCCCGGGACAGGGGGCGCTTGCCGGGGAGCTGTTTTTT; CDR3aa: CASSSPGQGALAGELFF
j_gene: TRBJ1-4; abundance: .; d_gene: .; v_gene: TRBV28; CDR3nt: TGTGCCAGCGGCCCGTTAGGGCGGGATGAAAAACTGTTTTTT; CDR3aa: CASGPLGRDEKLFF
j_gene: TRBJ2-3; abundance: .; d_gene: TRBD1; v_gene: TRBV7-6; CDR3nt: TGTGCCAGCAGCCCCCTCGGCGGAGACAGGGGGGATACGCAGTATTTT; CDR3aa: CASSPLGGDRGDTQYF
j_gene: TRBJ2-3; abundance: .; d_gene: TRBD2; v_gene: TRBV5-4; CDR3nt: TGTGCCAGCAGCCGGACTAGCGGGGGGGCAGCAGATACGCAGTATTTT; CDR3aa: CASSRTSGGAADTQYF
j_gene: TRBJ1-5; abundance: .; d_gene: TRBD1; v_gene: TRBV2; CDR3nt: TGTGCCAGCAGTGAAGGGACAGGGGGAGGTCAGCCCCAGCATTTT; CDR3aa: CASSEGTGGGQPQHF
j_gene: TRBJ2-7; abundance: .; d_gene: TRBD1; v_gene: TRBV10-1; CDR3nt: TGCACGATACAAACCAGGGACAGGGATTGCTCCTACGAGCAGTACTTC; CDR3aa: CTIQTRDRDCSYEQYF
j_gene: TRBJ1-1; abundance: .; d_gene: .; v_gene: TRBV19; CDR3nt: TGTGCCAGTAGTATACTCCTACCAAACACTGAAGCTTTCTTT; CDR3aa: CASSILLPNTEAFF
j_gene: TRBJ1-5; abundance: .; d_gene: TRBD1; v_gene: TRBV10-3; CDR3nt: TGTGCCATCAGTGGGACTACAGGGGGCGGTCAGCCCCAGCATTTT; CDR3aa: CAISGTTGGGQPQHF
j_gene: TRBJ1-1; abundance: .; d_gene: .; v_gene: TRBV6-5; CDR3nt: TGTGCCAGCACCCAGCCGCGTGGGGGAGGATCTGAAGCTTTCTTT; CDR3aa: CASTQPRGGGSEAFF
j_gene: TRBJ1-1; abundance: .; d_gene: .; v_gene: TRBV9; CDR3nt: TGTGCCAGCAGCGCCCCGGGAGGATCCACTGAAGCTTTCTTT; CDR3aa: CASSAPGGSTEAFF
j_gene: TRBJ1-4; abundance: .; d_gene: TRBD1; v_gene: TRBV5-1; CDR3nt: TGCGCCAGCAGCTTGGAAGGACAGGGGAATGAAAAACTGTTTTTT; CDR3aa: CASSLEGQGNEKLFF
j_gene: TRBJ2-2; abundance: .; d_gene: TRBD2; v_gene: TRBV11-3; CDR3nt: TGTGCCAGCAAGAGGGGAGGGCACAACACCGGGGAGCTGTTTTTT; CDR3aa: CASKRGGHNTGELFF
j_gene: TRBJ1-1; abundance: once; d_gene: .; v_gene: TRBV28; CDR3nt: TGTGCCAGCAGCCTACAGCAGGGTACGGCTTTCTTT; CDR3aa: CASSLQQGTAFF
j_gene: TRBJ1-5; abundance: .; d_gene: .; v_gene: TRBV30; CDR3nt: TGTGCCTGGGCCCTGAGGAGCAATCAGCCCCAGCATTTT; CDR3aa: CAWALRSNQPQHF
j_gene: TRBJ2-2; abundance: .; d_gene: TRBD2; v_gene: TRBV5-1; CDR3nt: TGCGCCAGCAGCCGGGGGGGAGCGAACACCGGGGAGCTGTTTTTT; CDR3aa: CASSRGGANTGELFF